Listed here are 24 T cell receptor beta chains from one sample, sequenced in a study of beta chain features in type 1 diabetes. These receptors have no identified antigens. Sequenced material consisted of expressed TCRB transcripts (all of the isolated RNA was reverse transcribed). Measured with immunoSEQ multiplex PCR; TCRdb has only the in-frame clones, and not every one. The sample yields about 150,000 clones, around a tenth seen once. Whole-study results and caveats: Within each of all four CD4+ subsets, Type 1 diabetes patients had TCRB CDR3s that were moderately but significantly shorter.

The sample taken for sequencing was central memory CD4+ T cells from blood. The receptor source for this set is a man under 40 with type 1 diabetes.

J is TRBJ1-5 and V is TRBV28; 12 bases map to TRBD1. V shed 4 bases and J 15 bases; nucleotides not matched to a gene: 7. Per the germline V gene, CDR1 is MDHEN and CDR2 is SYDVKM. CDR3 length: 13 residues. The CDR3 spells CASSSGQGAFGHF. Written as DNA, the CDR3 is TGTGCCAGCAGTTCGGGACAGGGGGCATTTGGGCATTTT.

This clone was seen a handful of times. CDR3 bases: TGTGCCAGCAGTGTCCGGGAGGGCGGTCAGCCCCAGCATTTT. Translating gives CASSVREGGQPQHF. This rearrangement joins TRBV6-1 to TRBJ1-5; D call uncertain. V was clipped by 4 bases and J by 6 bases, with 13 bases between them. This CDR3 has 14 residues. Germline assignment: CDR1 MNHNS and CDR2 SASEGT.

This sequence joins TRBV15 and TRBJ2-1; D possibly corresponds to TRBD2 (5 bases). V lost 0 bases, J lost 12 bases, and 12 bases lay in between. Germline values: CDR1 LNHNV, CDR2 YYDKDF (reference sequence). The CDR3 runs to 13 residues. The CDR3 sequence: CATSRDLGSPQFF. The CDR3, as DNA: TGTGCCACCAGCAGAGATCTAGGGAGCCCGCAGTTCTTC. The full variable domain, completed using reference TRBV15 and TRBJ2-1, is DAMVIQNPRYQVTQFGKPVTLSCSQTLNHNVMYWYQQKSSQAPKLLFHYYDKDFNNEADTPDNFQSRRPNTSFCFLDIRSPGLGDTAMYLCATSRDLGSPQFFGPGTRLTVL.

This clone showed up just a few times. V is TRBV29-1 and J is TRBJ2-1; 10 positions match TRBD1. The J segment lost 7 bases and the V segment lost 6 bases, leaving 12 bases of the junction unmatched. The CDR3 length is 15 residues. Germline CDR1 SQVTM, CDR2 ANQGSEA. CDR3 DNA: TGCAGCGTCTACTCGCCGGGACAGGGGAGGAATGAGCAGTTCTTC. This sequence encodes CSVYSPGQGRNEQFF.

The rearrangement uses TRBV27 and TRBJ2-2; 12 bases map to TRBD2. This CDR3 contains 16 residues. The J segment lost 4 bases and the V segment lost 5 bases, leaving 5 bases of the junction unmatched. Germline CDR1 MNHEY, CDR2 SMNVEV (reference sequence). The DNA of the CDR3 is TGTGCCAGCAGTCCACGACTAGCGGGAGCCACCGGGGAGCTGTTTTTT. Its protein is CASSPRLAGATGELFF.

V usage is TRBV5-6 and J usage is TRBJ1-1, with D possibly TRBD1 on 5 matching bases. The CDR3 consists of 14 residues. V was cut by 6 bases and J by 0 bases, with 12 bases left in between. Germline CDR1 SGHDT, CDR2 YYEEEE. CDR3 in DNA: TGTGCCAGCATCCACGGAGGGGTGAACACTGAAGCTTTCTTT. Amino acids: CASIHGGVNTEAFF.

The rearrangement uses TRBV6-1 and TRBJ2-7, with TRBD2 as a possible D gene (5 bases). Germline CDR1 reads MNHNS; CDR2 reads SASEGT. The CDR3 is made up of 14 amino acids. V lost 8 bases, J lost 2 bases, and 16 bases lay in between. The chain's CDR3 is CASHNRGGTYEQYF. The CDR3, as DNA: TGTGCCAGCCACAACCGGGGTGGAACCTACGAGCAGTACTTC.

The chain uses TRBV11-2 and TRBJ2-7; 7 nucleotides agree with TRBD1. CDR1 is SGHAT and CDR2 is FQNNGV in the germline V gene. This CDR3 is built from 13 residues. V lost 2 bases to trimming and J lost 5 bases; unmatched junction nucleotides: 3. The CDR3 sequence: CASSLNRGHEQYF. The CDR3 DNA sequence: TGTGCCAGCAGCTTAAACAGGGGCCACGAGCAGTACTTC.

In this sample, this clone turned up a few times. This chain links TRBV5-1 with TRBJ2-1, with D perhaps matching TRBD2 (5 bases). The CDR3 totals 15 residues. V lost 4 bases and J lost 3, with 14 bases in between. Germline CDR1 SGHRS, CDR2 YFSETQ. CDR3 sequence: CASSTGNVGYNEQFF. The DNA for the CDR3 is TGCGCCAGCAGCACCGGGAACGTCGGCTACAATGAGCAGTTCTTC.

A few counts support this clone. V and J are TRBV15 and TRBJ1-2; D is uncertain. V was clipped by 0 bases and J by 6 bases, with 8 bases between them. Germline assignment: CDR1 LNHNV and CDR2 YYDKDF (reference sequence). The CDR3 extends over 13 amino acids. CDR3 sequence reads: CATSRDFSDGYTF. The DNA of the CDR3 is TGTGCCACCAGCAGAGATTTCAGTGATGGCTACACCTTC.

The chain combines TRBV14 with TRBJ1-2; D call uncertain. The CDR3 consists of 13 residues. The V gene lost 1 base and the J gene lost 10 bases, with 13 bases spanning the gap. Per the germline V gene, CDR1 is SGHDN and CDR2 is FVKESK. The CDR3 bases are TGTGCCAGCAGCCAAGTCCTTGCAGGAATCTACACCTTC. It yields the protein CASSQVLAGIYTF. Combining the CDR3 with reference TRBV14 and TRBJ1-2 gives the whole variable domain EAGVTQFPSHSVIEKGQTVTLRCDPISGHDNLYWYRRVMGKEIKFLLHFVKESKQDESGMPNNRFLAERTGGTYSTLKVQPAELEDSGVYFCASSQVLAGIYTFGSGTRLTVV.

This clone turned up a few times. The chain combines TRBV7-9 with TRBJ2-4; D possibly corresponds to TRBD1 (8 bases). V lost 5 bases and J lost 1, with 15 bases in between. Germline CDR1 is SEHNR and CDR2 is FQNEAQ (reference sequence). The CDR3 extends over 16 amino acids. As DNA, the CDR3 is TGTGCCAGCAGCCCGGACAGGGAGGGGGCCAAAAACATTCAGTACTTC. Amino acid sequence: CASSPDREGAKNIQYF.

This clone was counted a few times. The rearrangement joins TRBV6-5 to TRBJ1-5; 11 bases align to TRBD1. This CDR3 is built from 15 residues. Trimming at V came to 6 bases and at J to 5 bases, leaving 6 bases not matched to a gene. Germline CDR1 and CDR2: MNHEY and SVGAGI. The CDR3 bases are TGTGCCAGCAGGCCCGTGGGACAGGGGGATCAGCCCCAGCATTTT. Its translation: CASRPVGQGDQPQHF.

This clone was counted between two and nine times. The chain carries TRBV11-2 and TRBJ2-7; a possible D gene is TRBD2 (6 bases). Germline assignment: CDR1 SGHAT and CDR2 FQNNGV. This CDR3 is built from 16 residues. The ends were cut back, 4 bases at V and 0 bases at J, with 16 bases in the middle. DNA for the CDR3: TGTGCCAGCAGCTCTGAAGGAGGGTCGGTCTCCTACGAGCAGTACTTC. Encoded protein: CASSSEGGSVSYEQYF.

This clone was detected only a few times. The genes are TRBV27 and TRBJ2-1; D is possibly TRBD1 (6 bases). CDR1 is MNHEY, CDR2 SMNVEV, per germline (reference sequence). V gave up 2 bases and J gave up 10 bases, with 12 bases separating them. This CDR3 is built from 13 residues. The CDR3 DNA is TGTGCCAGCAGTTTAGAGGGGGTGGGGGAGCAGTTCTTC. Residues: CASSLEGVGEQFF.

This clone has only a few counts. The V and J genes are TRBV5-1 and TRBJ2-5; 11 nucleotides agree with TRBD2. The germline V gene encodes CDR1 SGHRS and CDR2 YFSETQ. V lost 4 bases to trimming and J lost 4 bases; unmatched junction nucleotides: 3. The CDR3 loop spans 14 amino acids. The CDR3 protein is CASSAGLAGETQYF. The CDR3 DNA reads as TGCGCCAGCAGCGCAGGACTAGCGGGAGAGACCCAGTACTTC.

J is TRBJ2-3 and V is TRBV29-1; D not certain. CDR1 is SQVTM, CDR2 ANQGSEA, per germline. V was shortened by 3 bases and J by 4 bases, with 11 bases between the two germline ends. The CDR3 runs 13 residues. The CDR3 DNA reads TGCAGCGTTGAGAAGTTTGCGCCAGATACGCAGTATTTT. It is translated as CSVEKFAPDTQYF.

Worth noting for this clone: Other DNA sequences from this sample encode an identical CDR3 as well. V is TRBV6-5 and J is TRBJ1-5; the match to TRBD1 covers 7 bases. The V and J ends lost 0 bases and 5 bases, in that order; junction bases with no gene match: 4. The CDR3 consists of 15 residues. The germline V gene has CDR1 MNHEY and CDR2 SVGAGI. CDR3 DNA: TGTGCCAGCAGTTACTCCCGGACAGGAGATCAGCCCCAGCATTTT. Residues: CASSYSRTGDQPQHF.

V usage is TRBV7-2 and J usage is TRBJ2-7; tentative D call: TRBD2 (5 bases). Germline CDR1 SGHTA, CDR2 FQGNSA. The CDR3 length is 13 residues. Trimming cost V 5 bases and J 7 bases, with 15 bases left between them. The CDR3 DNA reads as TGTGCCAGCAGCCCATGGACTTTAGGAGAGCAGTACTTC. It encodes CASSPWTLGEQYF. The full variable domain, completed using reference TRBV7-2 and TRBJ2-7, is GAGVSQSPSNKVTEKGKDVELRCDPISGHTALYWYRQSLGQGLEFLIYFQGNSAPDKSGLPSDRFSAERTGGSVSTLTIQRTQQEDSAVYLCASSPWTLGEQYFGPGTRLTVT.

As for this clone: Other DNA sequences of this sample code for an identical CDR3. The gene calls are TRBV28 and TRBJ2-3; 7 bases map to TRBD1. The CDR3 contains 14 residues. With V trimmed by 2 bases and J by 2 bases, 1 base remained unmatched. The germline V gene has CDR1 MDHEN and CDR2 SYDVKM. DNA of the CDR3: TGTGCCAGCAGTTTAGGACAGGACACAGATACGCAGTATTTT. It encodes CASSLGQDTDTQYF.

This clone was counted between two and nine times. The CDR3 sequence is CASSLRGRYEQFF. DNA of the CDR3: TGTGCCAGCAGCCTCAGGGGGAGGTATGAGCAGTTCTTC. The chain links TRBV5-6 to TRBJ2-1; TRBD1 is a possible D gene (7 bases). The V and J ends lost 4 bases and 8 bases respectively, with 13 bases between them. The CDR3 contains 13 residues. The germline CDR1 and CDR2 sequences are SGHDT and YYEEEE.

In its sample, this clone was seen a few times. The V and J genes are TRBV28 and TRBJ2-7; tentatively, D is TRBD1 (6 bases). The CDR3 consists of 14 residues. The V and J ends lost 8 bases and 4 bases respectively, with 18 bases between them. Germline CDR1 reads MDHEN; CDR2 reads SYDVKM. This CDR3 is CASGLGARVYEQYF. The CDR3 DNA reads as TGTGCCAGCGGGCTGGGGGCCCGAGTTTACGAGCAGTACTTC.

This clone occurred a few times. V is TRBV2 and J is TRBJ1-5; possible D gene TRBD1, 6 bases. Trimming removed 7 bases at V and 3 bases at J, with 10 bases between. The CDR3 contains 13 residues. Germline loops: CDR1 SNHLY, CDR2 FYNNEI. As DNA, the CDR3 is TGTGCCAGCAAGCGGGACACCAATCAGCCCCAGCATTTT. This sequence encodes CASKRDTNQPQHF.

The chain employs TRBV2 and TRBJ2-3; weak D call: TRBD2 (6 bases). V shed 3 bases and J shed 6 bases, with 10 bases lying between them. Germline V lookup: CDR1 SNHLY, CDR2 FYNNEI. The CDR3 sequence is 13 residues long. CDR3 residues: CASSDLLADTQYF. CDR3 nucleotides: TGTGCCAGCAGTGACCTACTAGCCGATACGCAGTATTTT.